This entry lists 2 T cell receptor beta chains sequenced from one sample in a study of CD8 T cells in Susac syndrome. Random hexamers were used to reverse transcribe an amount of about 0.45 to 1 ug RNA. Using its own MiXCR run on the immunoSEQ multiplex PCR reads, TCRdb lists one record per CDR3 protein. The sample consists of 160,000 or so distinct CDR3 sequences, 85% to 95% of them appearing once. Material for sequencing was CD8+ T cells from PBMCs. These receptors were taken from a human donor with multiple sclerosis.

The genes are TRBV20-1 and TRBJ2-3, with 8 bases lining up with TRBD2. V was clipped by 0 bases and J by 2 bases; unmatched bases: 16. CDR3 length: 19 amino acids. CDR1 and CDR2 (germline): DFQATT, SNEGSKA (reference sequence). CDR3 amino acids: CSARDRRAASGGDTDTQYF. The CDR3 DNA reads as TGCAGTGCTAGAGATCGAAGGGCGGCCAGCGGGGGAGACACAGATACGCAGTATTTT.

This chain connects TRBV3-1 to TRBJ2-1; 7 nucleotides line up with TRBD1. Germline-derived CDR1 and CDR2 are LGHDT and YNNKEL (reference sequence). The ends lost 0 bases at V and 4 bases at J; junction bases unmatched: 12. The CDR3 is made up of 18 amino acids. CDR3 DNA: TGTGCCAGCAGCCAAGACGGAACCAACAGGGGAGCGTACAATGAGCAGTTCTTC. This gives the protein CASSQDGTNRGAYNEQFF.